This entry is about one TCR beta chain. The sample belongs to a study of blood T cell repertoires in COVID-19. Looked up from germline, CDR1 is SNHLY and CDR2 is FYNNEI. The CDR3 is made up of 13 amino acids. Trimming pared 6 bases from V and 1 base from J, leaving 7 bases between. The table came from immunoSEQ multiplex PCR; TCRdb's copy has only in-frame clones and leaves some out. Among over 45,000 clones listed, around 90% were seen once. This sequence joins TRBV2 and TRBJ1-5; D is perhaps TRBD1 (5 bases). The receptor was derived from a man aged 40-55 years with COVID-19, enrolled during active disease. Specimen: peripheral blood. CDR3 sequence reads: CASREGSNQPQHF. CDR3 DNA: TGTGCCAGCAGGGAGGGGAGCAATCAGCCCCAGCATTTT.